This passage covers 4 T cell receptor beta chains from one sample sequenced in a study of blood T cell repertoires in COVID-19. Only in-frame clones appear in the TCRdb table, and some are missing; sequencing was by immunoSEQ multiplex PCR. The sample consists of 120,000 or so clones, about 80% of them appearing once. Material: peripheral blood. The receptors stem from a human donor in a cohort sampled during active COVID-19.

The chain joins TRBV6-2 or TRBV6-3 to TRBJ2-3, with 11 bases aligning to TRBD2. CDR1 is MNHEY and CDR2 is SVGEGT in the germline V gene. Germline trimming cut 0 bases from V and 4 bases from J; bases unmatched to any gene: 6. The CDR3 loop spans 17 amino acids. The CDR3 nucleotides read TGTGCCAGCAGTTACTCTCCACTAGCGGGAGTCGCAGATACGCAGTATTTT. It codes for CASSYSPLAGVADTQYF.

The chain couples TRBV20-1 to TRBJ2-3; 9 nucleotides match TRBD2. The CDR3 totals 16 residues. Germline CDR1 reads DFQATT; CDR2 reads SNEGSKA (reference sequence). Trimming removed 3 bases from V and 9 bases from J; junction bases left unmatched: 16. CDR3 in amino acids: CSASRFGGGGPRTQYF. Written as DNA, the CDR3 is TGCAGTGCTAGTAGATTTGGCGGGGGGGGTCCGCGGACGCAGTATTTT.

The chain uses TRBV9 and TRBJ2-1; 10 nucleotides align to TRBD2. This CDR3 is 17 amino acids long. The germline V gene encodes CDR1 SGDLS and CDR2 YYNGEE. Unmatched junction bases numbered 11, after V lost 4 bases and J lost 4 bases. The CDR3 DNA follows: TGTGCCAGCAGCTTCTTCGGGTCTAGCGGGGGTTACAATGAGCAGTTCTTC. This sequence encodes CASSFFGSSGGYNEQFF.

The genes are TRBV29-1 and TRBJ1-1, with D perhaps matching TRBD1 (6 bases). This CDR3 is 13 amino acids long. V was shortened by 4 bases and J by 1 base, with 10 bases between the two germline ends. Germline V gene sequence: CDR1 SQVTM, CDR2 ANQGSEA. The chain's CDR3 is CSVVTGQNTEAFF. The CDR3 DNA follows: TGCAGCGTTGTGACGGGACAGAACACTGAAGCTTTCTTT. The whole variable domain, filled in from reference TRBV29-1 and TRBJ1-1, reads SAVISQKPSRDICQRGTSLTIQCQVDSQVTMMFWYRQQPGQSLTLIATANQGSEATYESGFVIDKFPISRPNLTFSTLTVSNMSPEDSSIYLCSVVTGQNTEAFFGQGTRLTVV.